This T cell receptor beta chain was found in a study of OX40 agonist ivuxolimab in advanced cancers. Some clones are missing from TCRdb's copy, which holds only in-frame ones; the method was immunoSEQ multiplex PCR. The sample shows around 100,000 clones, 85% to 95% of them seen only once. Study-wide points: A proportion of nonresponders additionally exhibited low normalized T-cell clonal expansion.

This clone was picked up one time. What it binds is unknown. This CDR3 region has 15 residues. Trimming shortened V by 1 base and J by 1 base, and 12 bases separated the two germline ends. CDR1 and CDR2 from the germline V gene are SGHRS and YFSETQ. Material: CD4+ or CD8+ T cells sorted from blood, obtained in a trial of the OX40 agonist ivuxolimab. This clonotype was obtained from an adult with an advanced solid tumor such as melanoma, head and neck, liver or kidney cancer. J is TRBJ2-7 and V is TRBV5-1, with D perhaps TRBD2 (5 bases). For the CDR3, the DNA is TGCGCCAGCAGCTTGTCGACGGGCGGGTCCTACGAGCAGTACTTC. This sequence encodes CASSLSTGGSYEQYF.